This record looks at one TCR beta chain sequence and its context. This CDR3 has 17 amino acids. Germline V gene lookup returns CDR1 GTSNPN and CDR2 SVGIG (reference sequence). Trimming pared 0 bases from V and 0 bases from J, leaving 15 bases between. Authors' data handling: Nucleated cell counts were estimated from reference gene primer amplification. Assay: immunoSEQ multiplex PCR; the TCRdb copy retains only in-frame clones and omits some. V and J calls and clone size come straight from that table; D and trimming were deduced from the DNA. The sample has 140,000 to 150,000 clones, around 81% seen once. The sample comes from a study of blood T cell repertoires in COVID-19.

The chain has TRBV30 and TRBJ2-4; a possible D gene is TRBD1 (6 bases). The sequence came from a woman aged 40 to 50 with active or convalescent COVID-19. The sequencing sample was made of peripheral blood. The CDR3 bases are TGTGCCTGGAGTGTACGTCAGACAGGTGTAGCCAAAAACATTCAGTACTTC. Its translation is CAWSVRQTGVAKNIQYF.